This TCR beta chain was documented in a study of beta chain features in type 1 diabetes. For the study at large: Comparable age, gender and cell yields were observed in patients relative to healthy donors.

General study findings and limits: When cDNA is sequenced, cells with high TCR expression could be over-represented.

Expressed TCRB transcripts got sequenced, as all isolated RNA was reverse transcribed. Profiled with immunoSEQ multiplex PCR; TCRdb holds only in-frame clones, not every one. This sample has some 230,000 clones; about 10% occur once, and the top ten carry 0.03% to 0.04%. This clone was seen a handful of times. Its cognate antigen is unknown. The sample consisted of naive CD4+ T cells from blood. The clonotype comes from a woman between 18 and 29 years old in good health.

Here the CDR3 DNA reads TGTGCCAGCAGCGTAGGAGGGCCCGGGGCCTACGAGCAGTACTTC. This sequence encodes CASSVGGPGAYEQYF. The chain is built from TRBV9 and TRBJ2-7; possible D gene TRBD2, 5 bases. Germline CDR1 SGDLS, CDR2 YYNGEE. The CDR3 is 15 amino acids. V was clipped by 0 bases and J by 2 bases, with 12 bases between them.